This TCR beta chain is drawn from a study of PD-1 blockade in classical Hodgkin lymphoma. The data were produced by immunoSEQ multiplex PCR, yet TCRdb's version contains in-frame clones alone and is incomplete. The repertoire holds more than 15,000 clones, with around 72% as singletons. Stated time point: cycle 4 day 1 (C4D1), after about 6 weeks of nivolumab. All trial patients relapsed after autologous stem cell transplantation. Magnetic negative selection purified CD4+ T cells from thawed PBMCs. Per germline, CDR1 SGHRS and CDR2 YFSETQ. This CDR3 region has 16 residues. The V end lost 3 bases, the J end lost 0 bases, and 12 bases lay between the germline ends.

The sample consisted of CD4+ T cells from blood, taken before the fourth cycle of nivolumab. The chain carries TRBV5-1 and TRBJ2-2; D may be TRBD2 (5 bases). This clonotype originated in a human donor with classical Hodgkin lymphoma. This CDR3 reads CASSYVSVTNTGELFF. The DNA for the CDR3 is TGCGCCAGCAGCTATGTTAGCGTTACGAACACCGGGGAGCTGTTTTTT.